This is a list of T cell receptor beta chains from one sample in a study of monozygotic twins with inflammatory bowel disease. TCRdb reprocessed the 5' RACE reads and stores each CDR3 protein as one record, lacking DNA. The sample has more than 300,000 distinct CDR3 sequences. Sequencing was performed on blood. These receptors all come from a human donor with ulcerative colitis or Crohn's disease, or a healthy co-twin of an affected twin (not recorded which). Both conserved end residues are part of each CDR3. Each record gives: J gene, CDR3 length, V gene, CDR3 protein.

TRBJ2-3,14,TRBV30,CAWILRGSADTQYF
TRBJ2-1,12,TRBV5-1,CASSSTFDEQFF
TRBJ2-2,14,TRBV10-3,CAISGRLDNGELFF
TRBJ1-1,14,TRBV18,CASSYRGMNTEAFF
TRBJ2-7,14,TRBV24-1,CATSDPKTSDEQYF
TRBJ2-7,14,TRBV29-1,CSVDGTESPYEQYF
TRBJ2-3,16,TRBV7-9,CASSYGGLGTPDTQYF
TRBJ1-1,14,TRBV4-2,CASSLPQSRSEAFF
TRBJ2-7,15,TRBV7-9,CASSPDAGQFSEQYF
TRBJ2-2,18,TRBV7-3,CASSLKGLFAGSAGELFF
TRBJ2-3,14,TRBV20-1,CSATTGSSTDTQYF
TRBJ2-5,15,TRBV4-3,CASSQEQGERETQYF
TRBJ2-2,14,TRBV7-8,CASGRQGNTGELFF
TRBJ2-1,16,TRBV19,CASSRRSAGGRDEQFF
TRBJ2-2,17,TRBV4-3,CASSQASSGGVTGELFF
TRBJ2-7,14,TRBV12-3/TRBV12-4,CASSLHRGQDEQYF
TRBJ2-2,17,TRBV5-5,CASSLPLSGTLTGELFF
TRBJ2-1,13,TRBV20-1,CSADKDTYNEQFF
TRBJ1-6,11,TRBV6-2/TRBV6-3,CASIDKSPLHF
TRBJ2-1,13,TRBV5-1,CASSETHGDEQFF
TRBJ2-3,15,TRBV5-1,CASSLQDLGLDTQYF
TRBJ1-2,21,TRBV6-2/TRBV6-3,CASSPDRPRKGKKSTNYGYTF
TRBJ1-2,13,TRBV11-2,CASSLREGSGYTF
TRBJ2-7,12,TRBV7-2,CASSLSSYEQYF
TRBJ2-3,13,TRBV29-1,CSVADSHTDTQYF
TRBJ2-5,14,TRBV20-1,CSALTGTRQETQYF
TRBJ1-2,15,TRBV3-1,CASSQDAGGYYGYTF
TRBJ1-1,16,TRBV6-5,CASSWTPRERDTEAFF
TRBJ2-1,17,TRBV6-4,CASSDSQGLGRINEQFF
TRBJ2-7,14,TRBV20-1,CSARVDGRSYEQYF
TRBJ1-2,12,TRBV5-6,CASSSLGGGYTF
TRBJ2-3,14,TRBV20-1,CSAPGGAFLDTQYF
TRBJ2-2,14,TRBV6-2/TRBV6-3,CASSYSRRTGELFF
TRBJ2-7,16,TRBV12-3/TRBV12-4,CASSQSWGQGADEQYF
TRBJ2-7,15,TRBV4-3,CASRLTFGQGYEQYF